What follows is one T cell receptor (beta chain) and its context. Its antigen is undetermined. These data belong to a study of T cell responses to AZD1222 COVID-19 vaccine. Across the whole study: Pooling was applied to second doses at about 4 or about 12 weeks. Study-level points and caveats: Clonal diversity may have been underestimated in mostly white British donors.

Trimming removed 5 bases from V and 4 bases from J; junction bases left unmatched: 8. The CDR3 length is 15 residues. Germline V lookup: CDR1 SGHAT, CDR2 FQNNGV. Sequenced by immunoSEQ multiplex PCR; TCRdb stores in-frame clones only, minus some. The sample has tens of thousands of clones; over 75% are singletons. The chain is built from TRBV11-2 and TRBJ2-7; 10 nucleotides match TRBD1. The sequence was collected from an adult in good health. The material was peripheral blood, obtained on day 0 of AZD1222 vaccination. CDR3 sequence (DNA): TGTGCCAGCAGCAAGACAGGGGGCGGTTCGTACGAGCAGTACTTC. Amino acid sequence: CASSKTGGGSYEQYF.